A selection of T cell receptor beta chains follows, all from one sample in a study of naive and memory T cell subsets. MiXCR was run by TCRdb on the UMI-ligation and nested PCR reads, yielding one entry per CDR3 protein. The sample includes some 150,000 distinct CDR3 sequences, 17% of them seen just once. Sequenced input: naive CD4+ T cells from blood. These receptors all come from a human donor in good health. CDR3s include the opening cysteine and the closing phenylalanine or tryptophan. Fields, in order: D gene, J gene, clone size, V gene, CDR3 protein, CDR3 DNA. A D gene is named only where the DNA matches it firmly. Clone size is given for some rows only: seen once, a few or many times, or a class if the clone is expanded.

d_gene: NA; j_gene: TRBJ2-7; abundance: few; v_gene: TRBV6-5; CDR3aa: CASNQQTSLSEQYF; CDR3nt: TGTGCCAGCAACCAACAAACCAGCCTTAGCGAGCAGTACTTC
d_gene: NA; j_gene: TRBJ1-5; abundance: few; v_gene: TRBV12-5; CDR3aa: CASGLHSVQPQHF; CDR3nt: TGTGCTAGTGGACTTCACAGCGTCCAGCCCCAGCATTTT
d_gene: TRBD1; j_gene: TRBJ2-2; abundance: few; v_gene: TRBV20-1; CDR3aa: CSARDAGGAGTGELFF; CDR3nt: TGCAGTGCTAGAGATGCAGGGGGCGCGGGCACCGGGGAGCTGTTTTTT
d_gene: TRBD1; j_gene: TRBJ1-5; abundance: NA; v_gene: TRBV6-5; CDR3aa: CASSYGQAKGQPQHF; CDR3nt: TGTGCCAGCAGTTACGGACAGGCCAAAGGGCAGCCCCAGCATTTT
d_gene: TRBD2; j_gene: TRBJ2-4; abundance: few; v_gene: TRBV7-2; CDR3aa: CASSLAPMGLAGVTAKNIQYF; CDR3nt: TGTGCCAGCAGCTTAGCCCCAATGGGACTAGCGGGAGTAACAGCCAAAAACATTCAGTACTTC
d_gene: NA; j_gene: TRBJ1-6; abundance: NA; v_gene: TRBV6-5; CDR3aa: CASRLGLSPLHF; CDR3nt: TGTGCCAGCAGACTGGGCCTTTCACCCCTCCACTTT
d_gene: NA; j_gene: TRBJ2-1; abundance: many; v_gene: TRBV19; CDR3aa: CASSPQVSYNEQFF; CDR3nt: TGTGCCAGTAGTCCTCAGGTCTCCTACAATGAGCAGTTCTTC
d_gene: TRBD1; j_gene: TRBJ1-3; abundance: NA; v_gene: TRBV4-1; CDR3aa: CASSQGRQGPSGNTIYF; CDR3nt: TGCGCCAGCAGCCAGGGCCGACAGGGCCCTAGTGGAAACACCATATATTTT
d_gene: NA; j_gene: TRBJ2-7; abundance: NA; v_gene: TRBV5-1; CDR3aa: CASSPVHRDRSYEQYF; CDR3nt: TGCGCCAGCAGTCCGGTACACCGAGACCGTTCCTACGAGCAGTACTTC
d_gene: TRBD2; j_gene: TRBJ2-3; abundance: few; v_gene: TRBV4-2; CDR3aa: CASSSKSGRDPTDTQYF; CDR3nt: TGTGCCAGCAGCTCAAAAAGCGGGAGAGACCCCACAGATACGCAGTATTTT
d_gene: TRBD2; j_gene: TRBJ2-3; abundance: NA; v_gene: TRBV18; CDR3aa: CASSPPGLAGTDTQYF; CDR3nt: TGTGCCAGCTCACCCCCGGGACTAGCGGGAACCGATACGCAGTATTTT
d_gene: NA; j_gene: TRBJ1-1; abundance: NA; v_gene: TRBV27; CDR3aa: CASSLFGRASTEAFF; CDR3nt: TGTGCCAGCAGTTTATTTGGGAGGGCCTCCACTGAAGCTTTCTTT
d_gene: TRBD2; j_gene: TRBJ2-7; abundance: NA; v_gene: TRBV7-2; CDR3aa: CASSFRAGEPYEQYF; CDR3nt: TGTGCCAGCAGCTTCCGAGCGGGGGAACCCTACGAGCAGTACTTC
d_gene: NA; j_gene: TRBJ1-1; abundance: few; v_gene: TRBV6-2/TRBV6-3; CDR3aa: CASSYAGRGHLTEAFF; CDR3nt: TGTGCCAGCAGTTACGCGGGTCGGGGACATCTAACTGAAGCTTTCTTT
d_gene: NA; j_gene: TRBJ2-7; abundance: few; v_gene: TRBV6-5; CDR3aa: CASSRHGAYEQYF; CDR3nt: TGTGCCAGCAGTAGACACGGAGCCTACGAGCAGTACTTC
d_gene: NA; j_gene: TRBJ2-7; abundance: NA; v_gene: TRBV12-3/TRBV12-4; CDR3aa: CASSLMFGAHEQYF; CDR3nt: TGTGCCAGCAGTTTAATGTTCGGGGCTCACGAGCAGTACTTC
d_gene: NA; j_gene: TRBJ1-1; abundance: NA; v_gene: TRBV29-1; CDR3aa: CSVFGGQTGENTEAFF; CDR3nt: TGCAGCGTGTTCGGGGGACAAACAGGTGAGAACACTGAAGCTTTCTTT
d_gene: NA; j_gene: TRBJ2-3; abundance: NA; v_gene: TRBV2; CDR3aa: CASSEGRVTDTQYF; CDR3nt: TGTGCCAGCAGTGAAGGCAGGGTCACAGATACGCAGTATTTT
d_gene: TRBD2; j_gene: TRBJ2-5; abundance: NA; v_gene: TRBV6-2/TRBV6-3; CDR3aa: CASGTKERTSGIGETQYF; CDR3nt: TGTGCCAGCGGTACGAAGGAAAGGACTAGCGGGATTGGGGAGACCCAGTACTTC
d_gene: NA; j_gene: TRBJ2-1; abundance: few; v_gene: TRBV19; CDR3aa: CASSVRGGDEQFF; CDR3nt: TGTGCCAGTAGCGTCAGGGGGGGCGATGAGCAGTTCTTC
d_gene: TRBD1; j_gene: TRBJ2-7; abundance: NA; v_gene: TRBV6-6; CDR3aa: CASRTSTGATYEQYF; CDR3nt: TGTGCCAGCAGAACCTCGACAGGGGCGACTTACGAGCAGTACTTC
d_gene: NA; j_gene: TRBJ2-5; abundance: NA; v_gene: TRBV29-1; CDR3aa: CSVAGETQYF; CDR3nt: TGCAGCGTCGCTGGGGAGACCCAGTACTTC
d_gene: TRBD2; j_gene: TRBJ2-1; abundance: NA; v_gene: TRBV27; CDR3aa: CASSFFHGLAGSQCTYNEQFF; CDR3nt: TGTGCCAGCAGTTTTTTCCATGGACTAGCGGGATCCCAATGTACCTACAATGAGCAGTTCTTC
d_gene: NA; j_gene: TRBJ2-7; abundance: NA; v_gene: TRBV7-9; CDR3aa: CASSTSTGTPLYEQYF; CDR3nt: TGTGCCAGCAGCACGTCGACAGGGACTCCTCTCTACGAGCAGTACTTC
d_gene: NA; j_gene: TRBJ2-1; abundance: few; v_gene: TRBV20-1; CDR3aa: CSARVRGNSYNEQFF; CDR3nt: TGCAGTGCTAGAGTCCGCGGGAACTCCTACAATGAGCAGTTCTTC
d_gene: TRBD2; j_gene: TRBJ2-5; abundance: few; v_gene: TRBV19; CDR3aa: CAAQGGETQYF; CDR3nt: TGTGCTGCCCAGGGAGGGGAGACCCAGTACTTC
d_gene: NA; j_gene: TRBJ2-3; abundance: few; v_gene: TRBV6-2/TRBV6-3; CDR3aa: CASSRGWTDTQYF; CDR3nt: TGTGCCAGCAGTCGGGGCTGGACAGATACGCAGTATTTT
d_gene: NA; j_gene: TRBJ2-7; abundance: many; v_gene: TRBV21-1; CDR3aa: CASGRDWGRGYEQYF; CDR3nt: TGTGCCAGCGGCCGCGATTGGGGCAGGGGCTACGAGCAGTACTTC